This TCR beta chain was captured by sequencing in a study of cytomegalovirus exposure and HLA in healthy donors. Study at large: Out of about 170 million T cells, an earlier analysis found some 120 million unique TCR beta sequences in total.

PCR was performed using 60 Vbeta and 13 Jbeta primers. Some clones are missing from TCRdb's copy, which holds only in-frame ones; the method was immunoSEQ multiplex PCR. This table has some 87,000 clones, 65% to 85% appearing once. As to this clone: The target antigen is unknown.

Broader study findings: A later analysis showed that HLA-associated TCR beta chains had undergone more clonal expansion than equally common others.

The TCR was taken from a man aged 25 to 40 in good health and CMV-seronegative. Material for sequencing was PBMCs.

This chain's CDR3 is CASSSDRVTGELFF. CDR3 DNA sequence: TGCGCCAGCAGCTCGGACAGGGTCACCGGGGAGCTGTTTTTT. The chain uses TRBV4-1 and TRBJ2-2; 8 bases map to TRBD1. The CDR3 is 14 residues long. Unmatched junction bases numbered 3, after V lost 5 bases and J lost 4 bases. The germline V gene encodes CDR1 MGHRA and CDR2 YSYEKL.